These 27 T cell receptor beta chains were sequenced from one sample in a study of blood T cells in healthy people across ages (dated by TCRdb to about 2015). The library was built by means of 5' RACE. Sequencing took place on an Illumina HiSeq 2500. A second roughly 7 to 12 cycle PCR used a sample-barcoded 5' primer and a J-beta primer mix. TCRdb itself trimmed the public reads at Q25 with fastp, ran MiXCR and retained productive beta chains. Entries that share a CDR3 protein sequence are merged under the most common genes and DNA. For this sample there are more than 550,000 distinct CDR3 sequences; 22% appear just once. The ten largest clonotypes hold about 22% of the sample. Sequencing input: blood. These receptors came from a man between 65 and 80 years old in good health.

The chain combines TRBV7-9 with TRBJ2-3; weak D call: TRBD1 (6 bases). Germline lookup yields CDR1 SEHNR and CDR2 FQNEAQ (reference sequence). Trimming took off 3 bases at V and 0 bases at J, with 25 bases between the two ends. CDR3 size: 20 residues. The CDR3 loop reads CASSLEAGFGQFSSTDTQYF. DNA for the CDR3: TGTGCCAGCAGCTTGGAGGCTGGTTTCGGACAGTTCTCTAGCACAGATACGCAGTATTTT.

This clonotype turned up a few times. The V gene is TRBV5-1, the J gene TRBJ2-3, with 15 bases identical to TRBD2. This CDR3 is 17 amino acids long. Unmatched junction bases numbered 5, after V lost 0 bases and J lost 6 bases. Germline loops: CDR1 SGHRS, CDR2 YFSETQ. As DNA, the CDR3 is TGCGCCAGCAGCTTGGCCGGACTAGCGGGGGGGTTGGATACGCAGTATTTT. Its protein is CASSLAGLAGGLDTQYF.

The chain is built from TRBV19 and TRBJ1-5; D is ambiguous. Germline loops: CDR1 LNHDA, CDR2 SQIVND (reference sequence). This CDR3 is built from 15 residues. Trimming shortened V by 5 bases and J by 1 base, and 12 bases separated the two germline ends. This CDR3 reads CASSPPKGSNQPQHF. As DNA, the CDR3 is TGTGCCAGTAGTCCACCGAAGGGAAGCAATCAGCCCCAGCATTTT.

The table lists this clonotype with many counts. The junction shows a germline mismatch at one end, possibly a read error. The chain couples TRBV28 to TRBJ1-2; weak D call: TRBD1 (6 bases). From germline, CDR1 is MDHEN and CDR2 SYDVKM. The CDR3 is 11 amino acids. The CDR3 here is CASGQNRVVFF. CDR3 DNA sequence: TGTGCCAGCGGCCAAAACAGGGTTGTCTTCTTC.

J is TRBJ1-1 and V is TRBV28; 7 bases line up with TRBD1. CDR3 length: 13 residues. Looked up from germline, CDR1 is MDHEN and CDR2 is SYDVKM. The V gene end was trimmed by 10 bases and the J gene end by 1 base; junction bases not matched to a gene: 6. CDR3 sequence: CATGQAGNTEAFF. DNA for the CDR3: TGTGCCACCGGACAGGCTGGGAACACTGAAGCTTTCTTT. The full variable domain, its missing parts supplied by reference TRBV28 and TRBJ1-1, is DVKVTQSSRYLVKRTGEKVFLECVQDMDHENMFWYRQDPGLGLRLIYFSYDVKMKEKGDIPEGYSVSREKKERFSLILESASTNQTSMYLCATGQAGNTEAFFGQGTRLTVV.

This clonotype was detected only a few times. One end of the junction is discordant with germline, which a read error may explain. The V gene is TRBV7-8, the J gene TRBJ2-2, with a weak D call TRBD2 (6 bases). The CDR3 is 15 residues long. Germline assignment: CDR1 SGHVS and CDR2 FQNEAQ. CDR3 amino acids: CASSLASEGTGELLF. CDR3 nucleotides: TGTGCCAGTAGCTTAGCGTCGGAGGGCACCGGGGAGCTGCTTTTT.

This clonotype appeared many times. CDR3 amino acids: CATSDKVVAGSTDTQYF. The DNA for the CDR3 is TGTGCCACCAGTGACAAGGTAGTAGCGGGAAGCACAGATACGCAGTATTTT. This chain joins TRBV24-1 and TRBJ2-3; 8 nucleotides match TRBD2. The CDR3 totals 17 residues. V lost 4 bases, J lost 0 bases, and 8 bases stayed unmatched. Per germline, CDR1 KGHDR and CDR2 SFDVKD.

The CDR3 loop is CASSPTGNGGNQPQHF. As DNA, the CDR3 is TGTGCCAGCAGCCCGACAGGGAATGGTGGCAATCAGCCCCAGCATTTT. The chain links TRBV6-1 to TRBJ1-5, with TRBD1 matching over 7 bases. This CDR3 comprises 16 residues. Germline trimming cut 6 bases from V and 2 bases from J; bases unmatched to any gene: 10. CDR1 and CDR2 from the germline V gene are MNHNS and SASEGT.

The chain combines TRBV2 with TRBJ1-2; a weak D match, TRBD1 (5 bases). This CDR3 spans 14 amino acids. V lost 1 base to trimming and J lost 6 bases, with 12 bases between them. CDR1 and CDR2 (germline): SNHLY, FYNNEI. As DNA, the CDR3 is TGTGCCAGCAGTGAAGAGAAGGGAGGGGATGGCTACACCTTC. Its protein is CASSEEKGGDGYTF.

In its sample, this clonotype was seen a few times. The genes are TRBV7-9 and TRBJ2-3; a possible D gene is TRBD1 (5 bases). CDR1 is SEHNR and CDR2 is FQNEAQ in the germline V gene (reference sequence). V was cut by 2 bases and J by 3 bases, with 12 bases left in between. The CDR3 is 15 amino acids. The CDR3 spells CASSLLLGRTDTQYF. The CDR3 DNA reads TGTGCCAGCAGCTTACTTCTGGGGCGGACAGATACGCAGTATTTT.

This clonotype was seen only a few times. The V gene is TRBV20-1, the J gene TRBJ2-1; possibly TRBD1 for D (5 bases). The germline V and J ends were trimmed by 3 bases and 4 bases, with 16 bases remaining between them. Germline lookup yields CDR1 DFQATT and CDR2 SNEGSKA (reference sequence). The CDR3 has 15 residues. DNA of the CDR3: TGCAGTGCTAGGGCTGTAGGGGCGACATACAATGAGCAGTTCTTC. The encoded protein is CSARAVGATYNEQFF.

In its sample, this clonotype was seen many times. The CDR3 loop reads CASSPRQGATGELFF. DNA for the CDR3: TGTGCCAGCAGTCCACGCCAGGGGGCAACCGGGGAGCTGTTTTTT. The V and J genes are TRBV28 and TRBJ2-2; 8 positions match TRBD1. CDR1 is MDHEN, CDR2 SYDVKM, per germline. This CDR3 comprises 15 residues. V shed 5 bases, J shed 5 bases, and the junction held 7 bases outside the gene matches. Full variable domain (outside the CDR3, taken from reference TRBV28 and TRBJ2-2): DVKVTQSSRYLVKRTGEKVFLECVQDMDHENMFWYRQDPGLGLRLIYFSYDVKMKEKGDIPEGYSVSREKKERFSLILESASTNQTSMYLCASSPRQGATGELFFGEGSRLTVL.

This clonotype was counted only a few times. This chain uses TRBV7-8 with TRBJ2-1; 12 nucleotides match TRBD2. There are 14 residues in the CDR3. Unmatched junction bases numbered 7, after V lost 1 base and J lost 15 bases. Germline V CDR1 and CDR2: SGHVS, FQNEAQ. CDR3 in DNA: TGTGCCAGCAGCTTAGGAACTAGCGGGAGGCTTGTGTTCTTC. Its translation is CASSLGTSGRLVFF.

This clonotype occurred a few times. V is TRBV5-1 and J is TRBJ1-5, with 9 bases fitting TRBD1. The CDR3 contains 16 residues. Germline V CDR1 and CDR2: SGHRS, YFSETQ. Trimming cost V 1 base and J 4 bases; bases outside gene matches: 6. This chain's CDR3 is CASSLTGTGKNQPQHF. The CDR3 DNA is TGCGCCAGCAGCTTGACCGGGACAGGGAAGAATCAGCCCCAGCATTTT.

This chain links TRBV7-9 with TRBJ2-1, with a possible D match to TRBD1 (5 bases). The CDR3 totals 15 residues. In germline, CDR1 is SEHNR, CDR2 FQNEAQ (reference sequence). Trimming stripped 3 bases from V and 3 bases from J, with 12 bases between. The CDR3 DNA is TGTGCCAGCAGCTTCAGGCCCCAGGGCTACAATGAGCAGTTCTTC. This encodes CASSFRPQGYNEQFF.

This clonotype came up a few times. This rearrangement joins TRBV20-1 to TRBJ1-2; possible D gene TRBD1, 5 bases. Deletions cut 0 bases from V and 7 bases from J, with 12 bases between. CDR1 and CDR2 (germline): DFQATT, SNEGSKA (reference sequence). The CDR3 is 13 amino acids. CDR3 region: CSAREFGGFGYTF. The CDR3 DNA reads TGCAGTGCTAGAGAATTTGGGGGGTTTGGCTACACCTTC.

The rearrangement uses TRBV2 and TRBJ2-2, with TRBD2 matching over 7 bases. J gave up 3 bases and V 7 bases, and 8 bases lay outside the gene matches. CDR3 size: 15 residues. Per germline, CDR1 SNHLY and CDR2 FYNNEI. CDR3 in amino acids: CASIQRGGDTGELFF. CDR3 nucleotide sequence: TGTGCCAGCATCCAGAGGGGAGGGGACACCGGGGAGCTGTTTTTT.

The chain links TRBV7-2 to TRBJ2-3; 10 bases map to TRBD2. After removal of 5 bases from V and 5 bases from J, the junction contained 4 bases not matched to a gene. The CDR3 is 14 amino acids. The V gene's germline CDR1 is SGHTA and CDR2 FQGNSA. The CDR3 DNA follows: TGTGCCAGCAGCCCTAGCGGGAGCGTAGATACGCAGTATTTT. As protein: CASSPSGSVDTQYF.

The J gene is TRBJ2-3, the V gene TRBV6-2 or TRBV6-3, with 7 bases fitting TRBD2. The CDR3 sequence is 17 residues long. With 4 bases clipped from V and 0 bases from J, the junction kept 10 bases outside the gene matches. Germline CDR1 MNHEY, CDR2 SVGEGT. The CDR3 region has the DNA TGTGCCAGCAGTTGGCCTAGCGGACGTTATAGCACAGATACGCAGTATTTT. Translation gives CASSWPSGRYSTDTQYF.

This chain joins TRBV10-1 and TRBJ2-3; D is perhaps TRBD1 (5 bases). V was shortened by 4 bases and J by 0 bases, with 14 bases between the two germline ends. Germline lookup yields CDR1 WNHNN and CDR2 SYGVQD (reference sequence). CDR3 length equals 16 residues. Here the CDR3 reads CASSGPRTTSTDTQYF. The CDR3 coding sequence is TGCGCCAGCAGTGGGCCCAGGACAACTAGCACAGATACGCAGTATTTT.

The chain is built from TRBV20-1 and TRBJ1-1; D remains unclear. The CDR3 is 13 residues long. Germline V gives CDR1 DFQATT, CDR2 SNEGSKA (reference sequence). V lost 0 bases and J lost 6, with 11 bases in between. DNA of the CDR3: TGCAGTGCTAGAGAACGGCAGATGGCTGAAGCTTTCTTT. Translating it yields CSARERQMAEAFF.

The V call is TRBV7-9, the J call TRBJ2-5, with D perhaps matching TRBD1 or TRBD2 (5 bases each). Trimming left V 5 bases short and J 3 bases short, with 16 bases between. The CDR3 is 15 amino acids. CDR1 is SEHNR and CDR2 is FQNEAQ in the germline V gene (reference sequence). CDR3 nucleotide sequence: TGTGCCAGCAGCCTACGGGACCACAGGAAAGAGACCCAGTACTTC. Translating gives CASSLRDHRKETQYF.

Turning to this clonotype: A junction boundary mismatches the germline segment, possibly from a read error. The chain employs TRBV20-1 and TRBJ1-2; 7 positions agree with TRBD1. The CDR3 consists of 15 residues. The germline V gene has CDR1 DFQATT and CDR2 SNEGSKA (reference sequence). The CDR3 nucleotides are TGCAGTGCTCTGCACCCGGGACAGCCTAACTACGGCTACACCTTC. This sequence encodes CSALHPGQPNYGYTF.

This clonotype was seen only a few times. V is TRBV11-2 and J is TRBJ2-5; 8 bases line up with TRBD2. The V segment lost 3 bases and the J segment 3 bases; nucleotides outside the gene matches: 15. The CDR3 is 18 residues long. Germline CDR1 reads SGHAT; CDR2 reads FQNNGV. CDR3 sequence (DNA): TGTGCCAGCAGCTTTGCCGGTGCCGGGGGGGCCAAGGAAGAGACCCAGTACTTC. Amino acid sequence: CASSFAGAGGAKEETQYF.

This clonotype was counted a single time. This chain's CDR3 is CASSSSVGWQYF. CDR3 DNA sequence: TGTGCCAGCAGTTCTTCCGTGGGGTGGCAGTACTTC. The chain carries TRBV12-3 or TRBV12-4 and TRBJ2-7; D is undetermined. The length of the CDR3 is 12 residues. With 4 bases removed from V and 9 bases from J, the gap between germline ends came to 13 bases.

In this sample, this clonotype turned up a few times. As DNA, the CDR3 is TGCAGTGCTAGCGGTCCTCAGGGAGAGACCCAGTACTTC. Translating it yields CSASGPQGETQYF. The chain couples TRBV20-1 to TRBJ2-7, with D possibly TRBD1 on 5 matching bases. The J call may be wrong; the DNA end is better matched by TRBJ2-5. Per the germline V gene, CDR1 is DFQATT and CDR2 is SNEGSKA (reference sequence). The CDR3 runs 13 residues.

V gene TRBV9 combines with J gene TRBJ2-6, with no clear D. V was clipped by 2 bases and J by 3 bases, with 9 bases between them. CDR1 SGDLS and CDR2 YYNGEE come from the germline V gene. CDR3 size: 15 residues. CDR3 protein: CASSVVVGGANVLTF. The DNA of the CDR3 is TGTGCCAGCAGCGTGGTGGTAGGTGGGGCCAACGTCCTGACTTTC. The full variable domain, rest sourced from reference TRBV9 and TRBJ2-6, is DSGVTQTPKHLITATGQRVTLRCSPRSGDLSVYWYQQSLDQGLQFLIQYYNGEERAKGNILERFSAQQFPDLHSELNLSSLELGDSALYFCASSVVVGGANVLTFGAGSRLTVL.